These 23 T cell receptor beta chains originate from one sample sequenced in a study of shared clonotypes between healthy human individuals. Libraries were prepared by immunoSEQ multiplex PCR; TCRdb keeps only in-frame clonotypes and omits some of them. This table has some 2.4 million clones, over 85% appearing once. The specimen was naive CD4+ T cells from PBMCs. Regarding subset: CD45RA+ positively selected. The receptors were sampled from a young man in good health. Some clones in this sample may be carry-over from other donors' samples.

The V gene is TRBV28, the J gene TRBJ1-1; 9 positions match TRBD1. Trimming removed 7 bases from V and 5 bases from J; junction bases left unmatched: 8. This CDR3 spans 14 amino acids. In germline, CDR1 is MDHEN, CDR2 SYDVKM. CDR3 protein: CASNVQGARTEAFF. CDR3 DNA: TGTGCCAGCAACGTACAGGGGGCTCGGACTGAAGCTTTCTTT.

The chain combines TRBV11-2 with TRBJ1-4; D call uncertain. The CDR3 covers 17 residues. V lost 5 bases, J lost 0 bases, and 16 bases lay in between. The germline V gene encodes CDR1 SGHAT and CDR2 FQNNGV. In nucleotides, the CDR3 is TGTGCCAGCAGCCCCCTAGGCGTCACCACAACTAATGAAAAACTGTTTTTT. Translated, it gives CASSPLGVTTTNEKLFF.

The CDR3 region has the DNA TGCGCCAGCAGCCGCCCGTCGGGGCGGTCCTACGAGCAGTACTTC. Protein sequence: CASSRPSGRSYEQYF. The rearrangement joins TRBV5-1 to TRBJ2-7, with D perhaps assigned TRBD1 or TRBD2 (5 bases each). The CDR3 is 15 amino acids. V dropped 4 bases and J dropped 1 base, with 15 bases sitting between them. The germline V gene encodes CDR1 SGHRS and CDR2 YFSETQ. Filled out from reference TRBV5-1 and TRBJ2-7, the complete variable domain reads KAGVTQTPRYLIKTRGQQVTLSCSPISGHRSVSWYQQTPGQGLQFLFEYFSETQRNKGNFPGRFSGRQFSNSRSEMNVSTLELGDSALYLCASSRPSGRSYEQYFGPGTRLTVT.

In regard to this clone: Additional DNA sequences in this sample encode the identical CDR3. The rearrangement links TRBV10-3 to TRBJ1-3, with D uncertain. V was trimmed by 4 bases and J by 1 base, leaving 5 bases between them. The CDR3 runs 13 residues. The germline V gene has CDR1 ENHRY and CDR2 SYGVKD. The CDR3: CAISGDSGNTIYF. The DNA for the CDR3 is TGTGCCATCAGTGGGGATTCTGGAAACACCATATATTTT.

The chain has TRBV29-1 and TRBJ2-7, with TRBD2 matching 7 bases. The CDR3 is made up of 11 amino acids. CDR1 and CDR2 from the germline V gene are SQVTM and ANQGSEA. With 2 bases clipped from V and 11 bases from J, the junction kept 6 bases outside the gene matches. The CDR3 DNA is TGCAGCGTTGAATCACTAGCGACTAAGTACTTC. This translates into CSVESLATKYF.

V is TRBV27 and J is TRBJ2-1; 7 bases are shared with TRBD2. Germline V gene lookup returns CDR1 MNHEY and CDR2 SMNVEV (reference sequence). The CDR3 is 14 amino acids. Trimming removed 6 bases from V and 10 bases from J; junction bases left unmatched: 12. CDR3 nucleotide sequence: TGTGCCAGCAGCCGCGACGTGCTAGCGGAAGAGCAGTTCTTC. Protein: CASSRDVLAEEQFF.

The rearrangement joins TRBV2 to TRBJ2-7; 8 bases are shared with TRBD2. CDR3 length: 13 residues. Germline lookup yields CDR1 SNHLY and CDR2 FYNNEI. V was pared by 6 bases and J by 10 bases, with 11 bases of the junction left unmatched. Here the CDR3 reads CASRAGGSTQQYF. CDR3 in DNA: TGTGCCAGCAGGGCGGGGGGTAGTACGCAACAGTACTTC.

This clone was seen a single time. V is TRBV19 and J is TRBJ2-7; 8 bases are a match to TRBD2. V shed 6 bases and J 9 bases; nucleotides not matched to a gene: 10. Germline assignment: CDR1 LNHDA and CDR2 SQIVND (reference sequence). The CDR3 spans 13 residues. CDR3 nucleotides: TGTGCCAGTAGGAAAACGGGAGGGCCCGCGCAGTACTTC. Amino acid sequence: CASRKTGGPAQYF.

This clone was picked up one time. The chain couples TRBV5-1 to TRBJ2-2; 7 nucleotides line up with TRBD1. The J segment lost 1 base and the V segment lost 2 bases, leaving 5 bases of the junction unmatched. CDR1 is SGHRS and CDR2 is YFSETQ in the germline V gene. CDR3 size: 16 residues. CDR3 bases: TGCGCCAGCAGCTTAGGGACAGCACTGAACACCGGGGAGCTGTTTTTT. It codes for CASSLGTALNTGELFF.

The chain has TRBV5-1 and TRBJ1-3; no clear D. Per the germline V gene, CDR1 is SGHRS and CDR2 is YFSETQ. V was trimmed by 5 bases and J by 2 bases, leaving 8 bases between them. The CDR3 consists of 13 residues. The CDR3 spells CASRMDPGNTIYF. CDR3 DNA: TGCGCCAGCAGGATGGACCCTGGAAACACCATATATTTT.

This clone was recorded once. Other DNA sequences in this sample translate to the same CDR3. The chain employs TRBV6-5 and TRBJ2-7; 10 bases fit TRBD1. This CDR3 comprises 15 residues. V shed 6 bases, J shed 6 bases, and the junction held 11 bases outside the gene matches. Germline CDR1 MNHEY, CDR2 SVGAGI. The CDR3 nucleotides read TGTGCCAGCAGCCGAACCGGGACAGGGGCTTCCGAGCAGTACTTC. Encoded protein: CASSRTGTGASEQYF.

For this clone: Other DNA variants within this sample encode the same CDR3. The chain recombines TRBV11-3 with TRBJ2-3, with D unclear. Germline V gene sequence: CDR1 SGHNT, CDR2 YENEEA. Trimming left V 4 bases short and J 0 bases short, with 2 bases between. This CDR3 has 12 residues. The CDR3 sequence is CASSSSTDTQYF. The CDR3 bases are TGTGCCAGCAGCTCTAGCACAGATACGCAGTATTTT.

In its sample, this clone was seen once. The chain combines TRBV28 with TRBJ2-3; 7 nucleotides agree with TRBD1. The germline V gene has CDR1 MDHEN and CDR2 SYDVKM. This CDR3 contains 17 residues. After removal of 7 bases from V and 0 bases from J, the junction contained 13 bases not matched to a gene. As DNA, the CDR3 is TGTGCCAGCACCACTTCGGGGACAGTTCCTAGCACAGATACGCAGTATTTT. Translated: CASTTSGTVPSTDTQYF.

The sample holds one count of this clone. The chain links TRBV6-6 to TRBJ2-2, with 7 bases that match TRBD1. The CDR3 consists of 14 residues. Germline assignment: CDR1 MNHNY and CDR2 SVGAGI (reference sequence). Trimming cost V 7 bases and J 3 bases; bases outside gene matches: 5. The CDR3 nucleotides are TGTGCCAGCACTCCAGGGGGTCACACCGGGGAGCTGTTTTTT. Its translation: CASTPGGHTGELFF.

J is TRBJ1-4 and V is TRBV4-3, with unresolved D. Germline V gene lookup returns CDR1 LGHNA and CDR2 YSLEER. Trimming pared 1 base from V and 8 bases from J, leaving 11 bases between. CDR3 length equals 14 residues. The CDR3 is CASSQGGGLEKLFF. CDR3 coding DNA: TGCGCCAGCAGCCAAGGGGGAGGGCTGGAAAAACTGTTTTTT.

The chain recombines TRBV29-1 with TRBJ2-1; D ambiguous. Germline-derived CDR1 and CDR2 are SQVTM and ANQGSEA. The CDR3 contains 14 residues. V shed 3 bases and J shed 2 bases, with 11 bases lying between them. The DNA of the CDR3 is TGCAGCGTTGATACCCCGCCGGCCTACAATGAGCAGTTCTTC. Its translation: CSVDTPPAYNEQFF.

J is TRBJ2-2 and V is TRBV11-3, with a tentative D call TRBD2 (6 bases). CDR3 length: 15 residues. V lost 5 bases, J lost 5 bases, and 15 bases lay in between. Germline CDR1 reads SGHNT; CDR2 reads YENEEA. The CDR3 loop is CASSRSSAWTGELFF. The CDR3 region has the DNA TGTGCCAGCAGCCGATCTAGCGCCTGGACCGGGGAGCTGTTTTTT.

The V and J genes are TRBV29-1 and TRBJ2-2; 7 positions agree with TRBD2. The CDR3 totals 15 residues. Germline values: CDR1 SQVTM, CDR2 ANQGSEA. V trimming: 6 bases; J trimming: 6 bases; junction bases outside the gene matches: 13. The CDR3 reads CSVRRAGEIAGELFF. CDR3 coding DNA: TGCAGCGTCCGCAGGGCGGGAGAGATCGCCGGGGAGCTGTTTTTT.

The chain has TRBV6-5 and TRBJ2-1; no clear D gene. V gave up 4 bases and J gave up 8 bases, with 12 bases separating them. The CDR3 loop spans 13 amino acids. Per germline, CDR1 MNHEY and CDR2 SVGAGI. CDR3 sequence: CASSSQGVHEQFF. CDR3 DNA sequence: TGTGCCAGCAGTTCCCAAGGAGTCCATGAGCAGTTCTTC.

The chain recombines TRBV2 with TRBJ2-3; D gene uncertain. V was clipped by 7 bases and J by 4 bases, with 6 bases between them. Germline CDR1 reads SNHLY; CDR2 reads FYNNEI. This CDR3 has 11 residues. The CDR3, as DNA: TGTGCCAGCAATTACCCAGATACGCAGTATTTT. Its translation: CASNYPDTQYF.

The V call is TRBV28, the J call TRBJ2-7; 11 nucleotides align to TRBD2. This CDR3 is 16 amino acids long. The trim removed 5 bases at V and 11 bases at J, leaving 17 bases unmatched. The V gene's germline CDR1 is MDHEN and CDR2 SYDVKM. As DNA, the CDR3 is TGTGCCAGCAGTACTAGCGGGAGAACCCCGGCAGGTTTTGAGTACTTC. Translating it yields CASSTSGRTPAGFEYF.

The chain is built from TRBV28 and TRBJ2-3; 10 positions match TRBD1. CDR1 is MDHEN and CDR2 is SYDVKM in the germline V gene. J was trimmed by 3 bases and V by 3 bases; bases with no gene match: 9. The CDR3 loop spans 17 amino acids. This CDR3 is CASSFHSPGQGTDTQYF. The CDR3 nucleotides read TGTGCCAGCAGTTTTCACTCCCCGGGACAGGGGACAGATACGCAGTATTTT.

The J gene is TRBJ1-2, the V gene TRBV4-1; D possibly corresponds to TRBD1 (6 bases). The germline V and J ends were trimmed by 2 bases and 1 base, with 11 bases remaining between them. From germline, CDR1 is MGHRA and CDR2 YSYEKL. This CDR3 is built from 15 residues. CDR3 residues: CASSQLTGDNYGYTF. DNA of the CDR3: TGCGCCAGCAGCCAATTGACAGGAGATAACTATGGCTACACCTTC.